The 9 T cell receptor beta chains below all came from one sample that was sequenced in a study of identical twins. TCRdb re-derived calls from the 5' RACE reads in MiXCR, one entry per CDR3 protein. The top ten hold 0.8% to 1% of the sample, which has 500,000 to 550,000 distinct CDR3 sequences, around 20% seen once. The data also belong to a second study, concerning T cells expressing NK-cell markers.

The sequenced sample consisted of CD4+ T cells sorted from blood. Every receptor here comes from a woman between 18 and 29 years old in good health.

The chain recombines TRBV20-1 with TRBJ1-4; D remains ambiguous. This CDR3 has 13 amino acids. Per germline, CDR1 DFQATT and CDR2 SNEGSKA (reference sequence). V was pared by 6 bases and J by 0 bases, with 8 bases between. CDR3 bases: TGCAGTGCCATCAGAGCAACTAATGAAAAACTGTTTTTT. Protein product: CSAIRATNEKLFF.

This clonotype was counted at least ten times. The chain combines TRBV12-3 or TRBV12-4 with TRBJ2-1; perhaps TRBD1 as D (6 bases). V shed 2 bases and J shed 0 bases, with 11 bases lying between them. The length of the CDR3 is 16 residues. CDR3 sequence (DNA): TGTGCCAGCAGTTTAAGGGGGTCGAGCTCCTACAATGAGCAGTTCTTC. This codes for CASSLRGSSSYNEQFF.

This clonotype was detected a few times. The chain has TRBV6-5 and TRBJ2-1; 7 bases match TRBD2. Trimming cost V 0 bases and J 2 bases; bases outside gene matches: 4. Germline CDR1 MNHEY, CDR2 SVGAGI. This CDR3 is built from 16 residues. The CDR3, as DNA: TGTGCCAGCAGTTACTCTGGGGGAGGGCCCTACAATGAGCAGTTCTTC. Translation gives CASSYSGGGPYNEQFF.

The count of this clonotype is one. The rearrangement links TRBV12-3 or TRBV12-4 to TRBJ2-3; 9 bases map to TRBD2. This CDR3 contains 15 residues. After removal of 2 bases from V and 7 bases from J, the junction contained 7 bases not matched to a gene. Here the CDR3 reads CASSLIAGVGNTQYF. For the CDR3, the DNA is TGTGCCAGCAGTTTAATAGCGGGAGTGGGGAATACGCAGTATTTT.

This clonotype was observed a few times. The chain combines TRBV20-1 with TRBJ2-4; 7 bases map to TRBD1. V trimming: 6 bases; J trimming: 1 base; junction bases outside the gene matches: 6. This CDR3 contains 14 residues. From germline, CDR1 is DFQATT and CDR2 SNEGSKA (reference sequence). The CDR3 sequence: CSAGDSAAKNIQYF. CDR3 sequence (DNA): TGCAGTGCCGGGGACAGCGCCGCCAAAAACATTCAGTACTTC.

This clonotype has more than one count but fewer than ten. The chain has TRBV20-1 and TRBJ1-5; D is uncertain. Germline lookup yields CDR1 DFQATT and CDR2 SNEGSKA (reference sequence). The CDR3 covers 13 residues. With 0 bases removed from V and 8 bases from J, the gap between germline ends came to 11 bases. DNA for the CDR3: TGCAGTGCTAGAGAGGGTGCTGGTGAGCCCCAGCATTTT. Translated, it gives CSAREGAGEPQHF.

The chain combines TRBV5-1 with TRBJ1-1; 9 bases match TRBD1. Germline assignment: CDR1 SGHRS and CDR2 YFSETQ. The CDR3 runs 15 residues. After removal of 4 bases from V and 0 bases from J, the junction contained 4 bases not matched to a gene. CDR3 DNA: TGCGCCAGCAGCGTCAGGACAGGGGTGAACACTGAAGCTTTCTTT. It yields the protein CASSVRTGVNTEAFF.

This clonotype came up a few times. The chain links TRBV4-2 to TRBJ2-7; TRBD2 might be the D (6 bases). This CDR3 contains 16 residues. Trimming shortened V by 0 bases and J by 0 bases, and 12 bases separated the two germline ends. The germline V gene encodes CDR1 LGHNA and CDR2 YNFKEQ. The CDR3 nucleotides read TGTGCCAGCAGCCAAGATCTCGGGGGAGGCTCCTACGAGCAGTACTTC. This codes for CASSQDLGGGSYEQYF.

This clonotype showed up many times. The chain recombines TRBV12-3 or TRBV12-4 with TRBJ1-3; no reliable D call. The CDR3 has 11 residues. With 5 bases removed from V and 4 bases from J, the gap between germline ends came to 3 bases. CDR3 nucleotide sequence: TGTGCCAGCAGTGGGGGAAACACCATATATTTT. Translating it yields CASSGGNTIYF.